The 4 T cell receptor beta chains listed next were all sequenced from one sample in a study of T cell clonality in common variable immunodeficiency. Clones were sequenced by immunoSEQ multiplex PCR, and TCRdb holds only the in-frame ones, with some missing. The sample holds some 38,000 clones, and no clone turns up only once. The material sequenced was peripheral blood mononuclear cells. These receptors came from a person between 18 and 69 years old in good health.

This clone was seen many times. The read ends 3 residues before the CDR3 terminus; that terminus is restored from the germline J gene. The chain links TRBV5-4 to TRBJ2-7; TRBD1 matches 7 bases. Trimming cost V 2 bases and J 3 bases; bases outside gene matches: 2. The CDR3 extends over 13 amino acids. Germline V CDR1 and CDR2: SGHNT, YYREEE (reference sequence). CDR3 DNA (partial): TGTGCCAGCAGCTTCGCAGGGGGCTACGAG. It codes for CASSFAGGYE. The complete CDR3 sequence is CASSFAGGYEQYF.

This clone occurred many times. The sequence runs out 3 residues before the end of the CDR3; the remainder is reconstructed from the germline J gene. J is TRBJ1-6 and V is TRBV6-2 or TRBV6-3; D is possibly TRBD1 (6 bases). V gave up 2 bases and J gave up 0 bases, with 8 bases separating them. The CDR3 is made up of 16 amino acids. Germline V gene sequence: CDR1 MNHEY, CDR2 SVGEGT. CDR3 DNA (partial): TGTGCCAGCAGTTACGACAGGACCTCCTATAATTCACCC. It translates to CASSYDRTSYNSP. The whole CDR3 sequence is CASSYDRTSYNSPLHF.

This clone showed up many times. Read sequence stops 3 residues before the CDR3 end, and the germline J gene provides the missing end. The rearrangement links TRBV7-6 to TRBJ2-3; D is perhaps TRBD2 (5 bases). Germline-derived CDR1 and CDR2 are SGHVS and FNYEAQ. CDR3 length: 12 residues. The sequenced part of the CDR3 DNA is TGTGCCAGCAGCTTAGCCGGGGTCACG. It translates to CASSLAGVT. The full CDR3 protein reads CASSLAGVTQYF.

Many counts were recorded for this clone. The read ends 3 residues shy of where the CDR3 ends; the end is completed using the germline J gene. This sequence joins TRBV20-1 and TRBJ1-5; 7 nucleotides match TRBD1. The CDR3 runs 15 residues. The germline V gene has CDR1 DFQATT and CDR2 SNEGSKA (reference sequence). V trimming: 2 bases; J trimming: 9 bases; junction bases outside the gene matches: 13. CDR3 bases read: TGCAGTGCTAGATCACACCGGGACAGTTTCATGCCC. This encodes CSARSHRDSFMP. The entire CDR3 reads CSARSHRDSFMPQHF.